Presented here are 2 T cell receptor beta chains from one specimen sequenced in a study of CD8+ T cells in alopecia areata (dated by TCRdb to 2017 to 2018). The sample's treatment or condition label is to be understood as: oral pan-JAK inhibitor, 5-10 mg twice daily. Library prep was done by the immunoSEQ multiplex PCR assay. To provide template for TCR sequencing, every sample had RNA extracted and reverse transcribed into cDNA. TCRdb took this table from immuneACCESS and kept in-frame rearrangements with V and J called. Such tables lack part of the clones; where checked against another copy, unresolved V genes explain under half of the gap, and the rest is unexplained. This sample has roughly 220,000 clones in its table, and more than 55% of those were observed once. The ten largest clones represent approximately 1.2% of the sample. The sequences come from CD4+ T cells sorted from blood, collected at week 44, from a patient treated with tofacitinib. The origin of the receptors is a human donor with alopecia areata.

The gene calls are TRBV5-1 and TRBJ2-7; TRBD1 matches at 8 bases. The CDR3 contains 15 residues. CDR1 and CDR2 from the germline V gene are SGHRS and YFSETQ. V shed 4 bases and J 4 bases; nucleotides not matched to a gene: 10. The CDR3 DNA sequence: TGCGCCAGCAGCCCAACCGGGACAGGTTTTTACGAGCAGTACTTC. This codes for CASSPTGTGFYEQYF.

The CDR3 sequence is CASSSGLVDNEQFF. In DNA form, the CDR3 reads TGTGCCAGCAGCTCCGGACTAGTGGACAATGAGCAGTTCTTC. The V and J genes are TRBV7-3 and TRBJ2-1, with 7 bases that match TRBD2. There are 14 residues in the CDR3. J lost 5 bases, V lost 4 bases, and 5 bases had no gene match. From germline, CDR1 is SGHTA and CDR2 FQGTGA.